One and the same sample provided the 26 T cell receptor beta chains below, sequenced in a study of blood T cell repertoires in COVID-19. Libraries were prepared by immunoSEQ multiplex PCR; TCRdb keeps only in-frame clonotypes and omits some of them. The table lists around 250,000 clones, approximately 85% of them singletons. The sequencing input was PBMCs or T cells enriched from blood (not recorded which). The source of these receptors is a woman aged 50 to 65 who had recovered from COVID-19.

The genes are TRBV6-5 and TRBJ2-1; TRBD2 agrees at 7 bases. Per the germline V gene, CDR1 is MNHEY and CDR2 is SVGAGI. V was clipped by 6 bases and J by 9 bases; unmatched bases: 8. This CDR3 comprises 13 residues. CDR3 sequence (DNA): TGTGCCAGCAGCGGACTAGGTGGTACTGAGCAGTTCTTC. Its translation is CASSGLGGTEQFF.

The chain uses TRBV6-5 and TRBJ2-7; 8 bases map to TRBD2. V gave up 9 bases and J gave up 6 bases; unmatched junction bases: 10. The CDR3 is 13 residues long. Looked up from germline, CDR1 is MNHEY and CDR2 is SVGAGI. The CDR3 sequence is CASFYGTRGEQYF. The CDR3 bases are TGTGCCAGTTTTTACGGGACTAGGGGCGAGCAGTACTTC.

The V call is TRBV9, the J call TRBJ1-2; unclear D gene. V dropped 2 bases and J dropped 8 bases, with 25 bases sitting between them. CDR1 and CDR2 (germline): SGDLS, YYNGEE. The CDR3 has 17 residues. CDR3 region: CASSVSPGSVEGSGYTF. CDR3 bases: TGTGCCAGCAGCGTGTCACCGGGCTCGGTGGAGGGAAGCGGCTACACCTTC.

There are a few counts of this clone. The chain has TRBV30 and TRBJ1-5; D uncertain. This CDR3 region has 13 residues. Germline V gives CDR1 GTSNPN, CDR2 SVGIG (reference sequence). V lost 1 base and J 4 bases, leaving 8 bases between the germline ends. The CDR3 DNA reads as TGTGCCTGGAGTGCCTCCGGGAATCAGCCCCAGCATTTT. Protein: CAWSASGNQPQHF.

The gene calls are TRBV3-1 (or the pseudogene TRBV3-2) and TRBJ2-3, with TRBD2 as a possible D gene (6 bases). Trimming shortened V by 1 base and J by 4 bases, and 12 bases separated the two germline ends. In germline, CDR1 is LGHDT, CDR2 YNNKEL (reference sequence). The CDR3 contains 15 residues. The CDR3 region has the DNA TGTGCCAGCAGCCAAGTAGGTAGCGGAGCAGATACGCAGTATTTT. Its translation: CASSQVGSGADTQYF.

In this sample, this clone turned up a few times. This chain links TRBV27 with TRBJ2-1; 8 bases fit TRBD2. The CDR3 length is 17 residues. With V trimmed by 0 bases and J by 8 bases, 12 bases remained unmatched. Germline V gene sequence: CDR1 MNHEY, CDR2 SMNVEV (reference sequence). The CDR3 loop is CASSLSVGAGGKDEQFF. The CDR3 DNA reads TGTGCCAGCAGTTTATCAGTAGGGGCGGGAGGTAAAGATGAGCAGTTCTTC.

The chain joins TRBV21-1 to TRBJ2-1; the D segment call TRBD1 is taken from the table without a DNA check. TRBV21-1 is shown as a pseudogene. The CDR3 runs 16 residues. The DNA for the CDR3 is TGTGCCAGCAGCAAAGCCTTGGGACACTGCTACAATGAGCAGTTCTTC. Protein product: CASSKALGHCYNEQFF.

As DNA, the CDR3 is TGCAGCGTGAGTGAGGGGGCAGGACGGAATCAGCCCCAGCATTTT. Translated: CSVSEGAGRNQPQHF. The rearrangement links TRBV29-1 to TRBJ1-5, with TRBD1 matching 7 bases. The V segment lost 6 bases and the J segment 4 bases; nucleotides outside the gene matches: 12. The germline V gene encodes CDR1 SQVTM and CDR2 ANQGSEA. The CDR3 is 15 residues long.

V gene TRBV5-1 combines with J gene TRBJ2-7; D is perhaps TRBD1 (5 bases). Germline V gene sequence: CDR1 SGHRS, CDR2 YFSETQ. The CDR3 sequence is 13 residues long. Trimming cost V 2 bases and J 0 bases, with 6 bases left between them. DNA for the CDR3: TGCGCCAGCAGCTTCGGACACTCCTACGAGCAGTACTTC. It yields the protein CASSFGHSYEQYF.

The chain employs TRBV2 and TRBJ1-4; D remains ambiguous. There are 14 residues in the CDR3. Trimming left V 1 base short and J 5 bases short, with 8 bases between. Germline V gene sequence: CDR1 SNHLY, CDR2 FYNNEI. This CDR3 reads CASSEERPNEKLFF. The CDR3 nucleotides are TGTGCCAGCAGTGAAGAGAGGCCAAATGAAAAACTGTTTTTT.

The rearrangement uses TRBV28 and TRBJ1-2, with D possibly matching TRBD1 (5 bases). This CDR3 is built from 13 residues. The V end was cut by 3 bases, the J end by 7 bases, with 12 bases between. Germline CDR1 MDHEN, CDR2 SYDVKM. The CDR3 loop is CASSFRQGSGYTF. The DNA for the CDR3 is TGTGCCAGCAGTTTTAGGCAGGGCAGTGGCTACACCTTC.

The rearrangement joins TRBV19 to TRBJ2-1, with D perhaps TRBD2 (6 bases). Germline V gene data show CDR1 as LNHDA and CDR2 as SQIVND (reference sequence). This CDR3 is built from 12 residues. V lost 3 bases, J lost 13 bases, and 13 bases lay in between. Here the CDR3 reads CASSIGGQSQFF. CDR3 sequence (DNA): TGTGCCAGTAGTATTGGAGGGCAGAGTCAGTTCTTC.

The V and J genes are TRBV18 and TRBJ2-3; D remains ambiguous. V was clipped by 2 bases and J by 8 bases, with 11 bases between them. Germline V gene lookup returns CDR1 KGHSH and CDR2 LQKENI. The CDR3 totals 13 residues. In nucleotides, the CDR3 is TGTGCCAGCTCACCAGGTGGCTTTGGTACGCAGTATTTT. Encoded protein: CASSPGGFGTQYF. Based on the CDR3 plus reference TRBV18 and TRBJ2-3, the full variable domain is NAGVMQNPRHLVRRRGQEARLRCSPMKGHSHVYWYRQLPEEGLKFMVYLQKENIIDESGMPKERFSAEFPKEGPSILRIQQVVRGDSAAYFCASSPGGFGTQYFGPGTRLTVL.

The genes are TRBV6-5 and TRBJ2-7; 11 positions match TRBD2. V lost 6 bases to trimming and J lost 5 bases; unmatched junction nucleotides: 6. This CDR3 has 14 residues. The germline V gene has CDR1 MNHEY and CDR2 SVGAGI. The DNA for the CDR3 is TGTGCCAGCAGGACTAGCGGGAAGGTCCACGAGCAGTACTTC. It specifies CASRTSGKVHEQYF.

The chain joins TRBV2 to TRBJ1-6, with TRBD1 identical over 9 bases. CDR3 length equals 15 residues. Germline lookup yields CDR1 SNHLY and CDR2 FYNNEI. The V and J ends lost 5 bases and 5 bases, in that order; junction bases with no gene match: 4. DNA for the CDR3: TGTGCCAGCAGTAAGGGACAGGGCAATAATTCACCCCTCCACTTT. It is translated as CASSKGQGNNSPLHF.

This chain uses TRBV7-3 with TRBJ2-5; 11 nucleotides match TRBD2. The V and J ends lost 0 bases and 3 bases, in that order; junction bases with no gene match: 0. Germline CDR1 is SGHTA and CDR2 is FQGTGA. CDR3 length equals 15 residues. The CDR3 loop reads CASSLTGLAEETQYF. DNA for the CDR3: TGTGCCAGCAGCTTAACGGGACTAGCGGAAGAGACCCAGTACTTC.

Notes on this clone: The DNA is omitted, as the CDR3 cannot be located on it reliably, and the CDR3 follows TCRdb's listing. The V call is TRBV5-1, the J call TRBJ1-2; TRBD1 was called by the table and not checked on the DNA. The germline V gene has CDR1 SGHRS and CDR2 YFSETQ. The CDR3 contains 15 residues when both ends are counted. CDR3 amino acids: CASSSGTAFFGGYTF.

This chain connects TRBV10-3 to TRBJ1-1; D is unresolved. Trimming removed 0 bases from V and 6 bases from J, with 8 bases in between. The CDR3 sequence is 13 residues long. Per the germline V gene, CDR1 is ENHRY and CDR2 is SYGVKD. The CDR3 sequence: CAISESPLPEAFF. The CDR3 coding sequence is TGTGCCATCAGTGAGTCCCCCCTCCCTGAAGCTTTCTTT.

The chain combines TRBV10-3 with TRBJ1-3, with a weak D call TRBD1 (5 bases). The CDR3 has 15 amino acids. V was cut by 7 bases and J by 4 bases, with 17 bases left in between. CDR1 ENHRY and CDR2 SYGVKD come from the germline V gene. In nucleotides, the CDR3 is TGTGCCATCACTGCCGAGGAGCGGGGGGGAAACACCATATATTTT. Its translation is CAITAEERGGNTIYF.

J is TRBJ1-2 and V is TRBV7-2; D is undetermined. Germline V gene sequence: CDR1 SGHTA, CDR2 FQGNSA. With 2 bases removed from V and 8 bases from J, the gap between germline ends came to 12 bases. CDR3 length equals 13 residues. The CDR3 nucleotides read TGTGCCAGCAGCTTACGACAATTCTACGGCTACACCTTC. It encodes CASSLRQFYGYTF. The whole variable domain, filled in from reference TRBV7-2 and TRBJ1-2, reads GAGVSQSPSNKVTEKGKDVELRCDPISGHTALYWYRQSLGQGLEFLIYFQGNSAPDKSGLPSDRFSAERTGGSVSTLTIQRTQQEDSAVYLCASSLRQFYGYTFGSGTRLTVV.

The chain couples TRBV5-1 to TRBJ2-7; TRBD1 matches at 7 bases. This CDR3 is 15 amino acids long. Germline CDR1 is SGHRS and CDR2 is YFSETQ. Trimming at V came to 2 bases and at J to 4 bases, leaving 9 bases not matched to a gene. The DNA of the CDR3 is TGCGCCAGCAGCTTATCAGGGGGAGAAGGGTACGAGCAGTACTTC. It codes for CASSLSGGEGYEQYF.

The chain employs TRBV28 and TRBJ2-3; perhaps TRBD1 as D (6 bases). Trimming cost V 6 bases and J 0 bases, with 16 bases left between them. The CDR3 runs to 16 residues. Germline CDR1 MDHEN, CDR2 SYDVKM. CDR3 DNA: TGTGCCAGCAGACCGCCGGGACAACCTAGCACAGATACGCAGTATTTT. Translation gives CASRPPGQPSTDTQYF.

The rearrangement links TRBV27 to TRBJ2-7; 8 bases line up with TRBD1. After removal of 7 bases from V and 3 bases from J, the junction contained 5 bases not matched to a gene. The V gene's germline CDR1 is MNHEY and CDR2 SMNVEV (reference sequence). This CDR3 has 13 residues. DNA for the CDR3: TGTGCCAGCACCCTAGGACAGGGCTACGAGCAGTACTTC. Amino acids: CASTLGQGYEQYF.

This clone was counted a few times. The chain is built from TRBV6-6 and TRBJ2-7; maybe TRBD1 (6 bases). The CDR3 covers 14 residues. Trimming removed 5 bases from V and 0 bases from J, with 11 bases in between. Per germline, CDR1 MNHNY and CDR2 SVGAGI (reference sequence). The CDR3 DNA sequence: TGTGCCAGCAGTCCAGCAGGGGACTCCTACGAGCAGTACTTC. Translated, it gives CASSPAGDSYEQYF.

The genes are TRBV2 and TRBJ1-1; D not certain. CDR1 SNHLY and CDR2 FYNNEI come from the germline V gene. The germline V and J ends were trimmed by 4 bases and 3 bases, with 15 bases remaining between them. The CDR3 covers 15 residues. The DNA for the CDR3 is TGTGCCAGCAGTGGTGGTGCAGCCGGGGACACTGAAGCTTTCTTT. It translates to CASSGGAAGDTEAFF.

The chain is built from TRBV27 and TRBJ2-3; D not resolved. Trimming stripped 6 bases from V and 4 bases from J, with 11 bases between. Germline CDR1 reads MNHEY; CDR2 reads SMNVEV (reference sequence). CDR3 length equals 13 residues. CDR3 bases: TGTGCCAGCAGCCTGGCCCCCCCAGATACGCAGTATTTT. Translating gives CASSLAPPDTQYF.